The 18 T cell receptor beta chains in this list originate from one sample, sequenced in a study of siplizumab effects on memory and regulatory T cells. Only in-frame clones appear in the TCRdb table, and some are missing; sequencing was by immunoSEQ multiplex PCR. Of roughly 50,000 clones listed, approximately 97% are singletons. The material sequenced was naive CD4+ T cells sorted from blood. The receptors shown here come from a human donor in good health.

This clone showed up just once. The V gene is TRBV19, the J gene TRBJ1-1, with D tentatively TRBD1 (6 bases). Germline CDR1 is LNHDA and CDR2 is SQIVND (reference sequence). V was pared by 7 bases and J by 7 bases, with 22 bases between. The CDR3 has 15 amino acids. The CDR3: CASKDPRGRMDEAFF. The CDR3 DNA sequence: TGTGCCAGTAAGGATCCCAGGGGCCGAATGGATGAAGCTTTCTTT.

The CDR3 region is CASSSGPADYGYTF. Here the CDR3 DNA reads TGTGCCAGCAGTTCGGGTCCGGCGGACTATGGCTACACCTTC. V is TRBV2 and J is TRBJ1-2; D gene ambiguous. The CDR3 consists of 14 residues. Germline CDR1 SNHLY, CDR2 FYNNEI. V dropped 5 bases and J dropped 3 bases, with 13 bases sitting between them.

The chain couples TRBV7-2 to TRBJ2-7; weak D call: TRBD1 (6 bases). V gave up 9 bases and J gave up 1 base, with 13 bases separating them. CDR3 length equals 13 residues. CDR1 SGHTA and CDR2 FQGNSA come from the germline V gene. The CDR3 DNA reads TGTGCCAGTGGGGGCAGGGTGTCCTACGAGCAGTACTTC. It specifies CASGGRVSYEQYF. The entire variable domain, with the rest obtained from reference TRBV7-2 and TRBJ2-7, is as follows: GAGVSQSPSNKVTEKGKDVELRCDPISGHTALYWYRQSLGQGLEFLIYFQGNSAPDKSGLPSDRFSAERTGGSVSTLTIQRTQQEDSAVYLCASGGRVSYEQYFGPGTRLTVT.

The rearrangement links TRBV2 to TRBJ1-5, with D perhaps TRBD1 (5 bases). Trimming removed 5 bases from V and 7 bases from J, with 12 bases in between. The CDR3 contains 13 residues. Germline loops: CDR1 SNHLY, CDR2 FYNNEI. In DNA, the CDR3 is TGTGCCAGCAGTAGTAGGGGAGAGCAGCCCCAGCATTTT. It is translated as CASSSRGEQPQHF.

This rearrangement joins TRBV19 to TRBJ1-2, with 8 bases fitting TRBD1. Germline V lookup: CDR1 LNHDA, CDR2 SQIVND (reference sequence). The CDR3 spans 16 residues. Unmatched junction bases numbered 16, after V lost 7 bases and J lost 6 bases. CDR3 in amino acids: CASTTPAEQGGHGYTF. In DNA form, the CDR3 reads TGTGCCAGTACCACCCCGGCGGAACAGGGGGGACATGGCTACACCTTC. Full variable domain (remainder filled in from reference TRBV19 and TRBJ1-2): DGGITQSPKYLFRKEGQNVTLSCEQNLNHDAMYWYRQDPGQGLRLIYYSQIVNDFQKGDIAEGYSVSREKKESFPLTVTSAQKNPTAFYLCASTTPAEQGGHGYTFGSGTRLTVV.

A single count supports this clone. The genes are TRBV9 and TRBJ2-7; D is perhaps TRBD2 (5 bases). V was clipped by 0 bases and J by 11 bases, with 15 bases between them. From germline, CDR1 is SGDLS and CDR2 YYNGEE. The CDR3 consists of 13 residues. This CDR3 reads CASSVGQKEAKYF. CDR3 sequence (DNA): TGTGCCAGCAGCGTAGGGCAGAAGGAGGCGAAGTACTTC.

This chain connects TRBV9 to TRBJ2-2; TRBD1 matches at 9 bases. The CDR3 is made up of 16 amino acids. The germline CDR1 and CDR2 sequences are SGDLS and YYNGEE. Trimming cost V 0 bases and J 2 bases; bases outside gene matches: 2. CDR3 nucleotides: TGTGCCAGCAGCGTAGCGGGACAGGGAAACACCGGGGAGCTGTTTTTT. Translation gives CASSVAGQGNTGELFF.

Comments on this clone: A read error may account for a junction end that differs from germline. The rearrangement joins TRBV7-7 to TRBJ2-1; TRBD1 aligns across 7 bases. CDR1 and CDR2 from the germline V gene are SSHAT and FNYEAQ (reference sequence). CDR3 length equals 15 residues. The CDR3 sequence is CASSPRTGSYNEQFF. As DNA, the CDR3 is TGTGCTAGCAGCCCTAGGACAGGTTCCTACAATGAGCAGTTCTTC.

This clone was found once. The genes are TRBV9 and TRBJ2-5; 14 bases are a match to TRBD2. J was trimmed by 0 bases and V by 3 bases; bases with no gene match: 7. The CDR3 runs to 18 residues. Germline loops: CDR1 SGDLS, CDR2 YYNGEE. CDR3 region: CASSARGGLAGDQETQYF. The CDR3 DNA follows: TGTGCCAGCAGCGCGAGAGGGGGACTAGCGGGGGACCAAGAGACCCAGTACTTC.

This clone was observed a handful of times. This rearrangement joins TRBV4-2 to TRBJ2-7; the D gene could be TRBD1 or TRBD2 (5 bases each). The CDR3 runs 15 residues. CDR1 and CDR2 (germline): LGHNA, YNFKEQ. Between the trimmed V and J ends, which lost 4 bases and 3 bases, there was a span of 16 bases. CDR3: CASSPLGTAFYEQYF. In DNA, the CDR3 is TGTGCCAGCAGCCCCCTGGGGACGGCATTCTACGAGCAGTACTTC.

In this sample, this clone turned up once. The chain combines TRBV4-3 with TRBJ2-6; D remains unclear. Germline lookup yields CDR1 LGHNA and CDR2 YSLEER. The length of the CDR3 is 15 residues. Trimming left V 1 base short and J 0 bases short, with 4 bases between. CDR3 protein: CASSQASSGANVLTF. CDR3 sequence (DNA): TGCGCCAGCAGCCAAGCCAGCTCTGGGGCCAACGTCCTGACTTTC.

V and J are TRBV28 and TRBJ2-7; D may be TRBD1 (5 bases). V gave up 6 bases and J gave up 5 bases, with 14 bases separating them. The CDR3 extends over 13 amino acids. Germline V gene data show CDR1 as MDHEN and CDR2 as SYDVKM. CDR3 sequence reads: CASRASGKDEQYF. CDR3 in DNA: TGTGCCAGCAGGGCTTCAGGGAAAGACGAGCAGTACTTC.

The rearrangement joins TRBV29-1 to TRBJ2-3, with a possible D match to TRBD1 (6 bases). V was shortened by 2 bases and J by 3 bases, with 9 bases between the two germline ends. CDR1 SQVTM and CDR2 ANQGSEA come from the germline V gene. The CDR3 runs 13 residues. Written as DNA, the CDR3 is TGCAGCGTTGAAATGGGGGCGACAGATACGCAGTATTTT. Translated, it gives CSVEMGATDTQYF.

V and J are TRBV6-6 and TRBJ2-7; D uncertain. CDR3 length: 13 residues. Trimming left V 2 bases short and J 4 bases short, with 9 bases between. Germline V gene lookup returns CDR1 MNHNY and CDR2 SVGAGI (reference sequence). CDR3 sequence reads: CASSYGEGYEQYF. The CDR3 DNA reads as TGTGCCAGCAGTTACGGGGAAGGGTACGAGCAGTACTTC.

The V gene is TRBV18, the J gene TRBJ1-1; no clear D gene. Trimming removed 3 bases from V and 1 base from J, with 9 bases in between. Germline CDR1 reads KGHSH; CDR2 reads LQKENI. The CDR3 is made up of 14 amino acids. The CDR3 DNA is TGTGCCAGCTCACCCACAGCGGGGAACACTGAAGCTTTCTTT. This gives the protein CASSPTAGNTEAFF.

The V and J genes are TRBV2 and TRBJ2-7; D is perhaps TRBD2 (6 bases). Trimming removed 4 bases at V and 4 bases at J, with 17 bases between. CDR1 is SNHLY and CDR2 is FYNNEI in the germline V gene. CDR3 size: 15 residues. The CDR3 loop reads CASSAKGRGGYEQYF. The DNA for the CDR3 is TGTGCCAGCAGTGCAAAGGGGCGTGGGGGGTACGAGCAGTACTTC.

This rearrangement joins TRBV5-1 to TRBJ2-3; 11 nucleotides align to TRBD2. CDR3 length: 16 residues. J lost 4 bases, V lost 2 bases, and 6 bases had no gene match. Germline V lookup: CDR1 SGHRS, CDR2 YFSETQ. The CDR3, as DNA: TGCGCCAGCAGCTTAAGACTAGCGGGACGGTCAGATACGCAGTATTTT. Protein product: CASSLRLAGRSDTQYF.

The chain links TRBV4-1 to TRBJ2-5, with 8 bases identical to TRBD1. Germline-derived CDR1 and CDR2 are MGHRA and YSYEKL. The CDR3 is 16 amino acids. V shed 5 bases and J 4 bases; nucleotides not matched to a gene: 12. CDR3 loop: CASSGPGQDDLETQYF. The CDR3, as DNA: TGCGCCAGCAGCGGACCGGGACAGGACGACTTAGAGACCCAGTACTTC.